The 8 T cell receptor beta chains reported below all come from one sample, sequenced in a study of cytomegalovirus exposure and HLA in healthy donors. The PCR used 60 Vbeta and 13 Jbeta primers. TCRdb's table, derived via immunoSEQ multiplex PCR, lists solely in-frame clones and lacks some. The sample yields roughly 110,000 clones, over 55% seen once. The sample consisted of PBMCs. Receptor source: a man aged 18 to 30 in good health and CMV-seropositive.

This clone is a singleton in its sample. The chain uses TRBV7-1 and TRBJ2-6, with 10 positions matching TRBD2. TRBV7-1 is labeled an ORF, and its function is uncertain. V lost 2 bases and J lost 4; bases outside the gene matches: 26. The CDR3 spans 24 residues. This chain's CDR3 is CASSSPPGEAGGRATNGGANVLTF. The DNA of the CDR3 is TGTGCCAGCAGCTCACCCCCGGGGGAAGCGGGGGGGAGGGCCACCAACGGGGGGGCCAACGTCCTGACTTTC.

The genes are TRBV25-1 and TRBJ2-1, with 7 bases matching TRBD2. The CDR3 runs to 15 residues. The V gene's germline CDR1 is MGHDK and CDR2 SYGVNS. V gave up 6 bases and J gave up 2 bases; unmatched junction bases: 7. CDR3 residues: CASRPSGGPYNEQFF. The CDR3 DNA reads TGTGCCAGCAGACCTAGCGGTGGGCCCTACAATGAGCAGTTCTTC.

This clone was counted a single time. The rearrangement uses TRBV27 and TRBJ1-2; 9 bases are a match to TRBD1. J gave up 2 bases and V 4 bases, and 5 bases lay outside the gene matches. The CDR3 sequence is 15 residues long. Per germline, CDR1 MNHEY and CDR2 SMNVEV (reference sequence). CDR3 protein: CASSSGTGRNYGYTF. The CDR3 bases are TGTGCCAGCAGTTCAGGGACAGGGAGGAACTATGGCTACACCTTC.

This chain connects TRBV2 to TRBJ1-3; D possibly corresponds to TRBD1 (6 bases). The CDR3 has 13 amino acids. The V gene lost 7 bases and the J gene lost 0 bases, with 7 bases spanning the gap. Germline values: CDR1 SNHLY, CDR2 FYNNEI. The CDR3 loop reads CASKQGSGNTIYF. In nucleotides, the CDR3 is TGTGCCAGCAAACAGGGCTCTGGAAACACCATATATTTT.

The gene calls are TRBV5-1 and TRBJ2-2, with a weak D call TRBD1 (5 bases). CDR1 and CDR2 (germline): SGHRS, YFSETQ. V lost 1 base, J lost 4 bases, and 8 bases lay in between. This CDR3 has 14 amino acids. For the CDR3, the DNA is TGCGCCAGCAGCTTGCCGACAGTCACCGGGGAGCTGTTTTTT. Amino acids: CASSLPTVTGELFF. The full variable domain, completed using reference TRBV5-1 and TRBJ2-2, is KAGVTQTPRYLIKTRGQQVTLSCSPISGHRSVSWYQQTPGQGLQFLFEYFSETQRNKGNFPGRFSGRQFSNSRSEMNVSTLELGDSALYLCASSLPTVTGELFFGEGSRLTVL.

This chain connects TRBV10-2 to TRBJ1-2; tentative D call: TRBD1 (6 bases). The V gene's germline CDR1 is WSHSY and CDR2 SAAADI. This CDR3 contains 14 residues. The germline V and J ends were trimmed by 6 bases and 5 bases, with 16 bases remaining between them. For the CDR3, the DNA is TGCGCCAGCAGGATATCAGGGGAAGGTTATGGCTACACCTTC. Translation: CASRISGEGYGYTF.

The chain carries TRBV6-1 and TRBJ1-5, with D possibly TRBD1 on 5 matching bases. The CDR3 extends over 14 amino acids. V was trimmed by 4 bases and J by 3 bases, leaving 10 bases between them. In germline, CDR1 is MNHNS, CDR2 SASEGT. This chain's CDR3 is CASSGGTLNQPQHF. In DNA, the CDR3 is TGTGCCAGCAGTGGCGGGACCCTCAATCAGCCCCAGCATTTT.

The CDR3 DNA reads as TGTGCCAGCAGCCGAAACAAGGACAGGGGGCTTCCCAATCAGCCCCAGCATTTT. Its protein is CASSRNKDRGLPNQPQHF. The genes are TRBV5-4 and TRBJ1-5; 11 nucleotides line up with TRBD1. The CDR3 consists of 18 residues. From germline, CDR1 is SGHNT and CDR2 YYREEE (reference sequence). V was pared by 4 bases and J by 3 bases, with 12 bases of the junction left unmatched.